This entry is about one T cell receptor (beta chain). Antigen specificity is unknown. This record comes from a study of T-cell memory formation after mild COVID-19. Study-wide points: The second-wave clones peaking on day 37 were not confirmed as SARS-CoV-2-specific.

With constant-segment primers, 5'RACE yielded cDNA libraries of TCR alpha and TCR beta that carried sample barcodes and UMIs. Using its own MiXCR run on the 5' RACE reads, TCRdb lists one record per CDR3 protein. The sample records more than 350,000 distinct CDR3 sequences, 15% to 20% being singletons. This receptor was taken from a man aged 18 to 35 who had mild COVID-19 (a few samples of this study predate the infection). Cell type and time point are not known. The sequencing sample was made of PBMCs or a T cell subset sorted from them (not recorded which).

The CDR3: CASSFGGSRETQYF. The CDR3 bases are TGTGCCAGCAGCTTTGGGGGGTCCCGAGAGACCCAGTACTTC. This sequence joins TRBV7-2 and TRBJ2-5; possible D gene TRBD2, 6 bases. V lost 3 bases and J lost 4, with 12 bases in between. Looked up from germline, CDR1 is SGHTA and CDR2 is FQGNSA. The CDR3 extends over 14 amino acids.